One sample yielded the 3 T cell receptor beta chains listed below, sequenced in a study of blood T cell repertoires in COVID-19. Data came from immunoSEQ multiplex PCR; TCRdb stores just in-frame clones and leaves some out. The table records about 80,000 clones, over 70% of them present only once. The sequencing sample was made of peripheral blood. Receptors were obtained from a man older than 75 with acute or convalescent COVID-19.

The chain combines TRBV9 with TRBJ2-5; 9 positions match TRBD2. The V segment lost 5 bases and the J segment 8 bases; nucleotides outside the gene matches: 13. The length of the CDR3 is 15 residues. From germline, CDR1 is SGDLS and CDR2 YYNGEE. The CDR3 loop reads CASSPTLAGHATQYF. The CDR3 region has the DNA TGTGCCAGCAGTCCAACACTAGCGGGCCATGCAACCCAGTACTTC.

CDR3 nucleotide sequence: TGTGCCAGCAGCCAAGGCCCCTCAGGGTCAGGCTATGGCTACACCTTC. It translates to CASSQGPSGSGYGYTF. The V call is TRBV3-1 (or the pseudogene TRBV3-2), the J call TRBJ1-2; D may be TRBD1 (5 bases). Trimming took 1 base from V and 4 from J, leaving 16 bases between them. Germline V gene data show CDR1 as LGHDT and CDR2 as YNNKEL (reference sequence). This CDR3 comprises 16 residues.

The rearrangement links TRBV10-3 to TRBJ1-1, with D possibly being TRBD1 (5 bases). Germline V gives CDR1 ENHRY, CDR2 SYGVKD. V was cut by 0 bases and J by 1 base, with 9 bases left in between. This CDR3 spans 15 amino acids. CDR3 in amino acids: CAISESRGRNTEAFF. CDR3 nucleotides: TGTGCCATCAGTGAGTCGCGGGGCAGGAACACTGAAGCTTTCTTT.